This TCR beta chain was identified in a study of human T cells and chemical hapten exposure. Overall study: Patients had diphenylcyclopropenone applied to the scalp weekly throughout the approximately 22-week study. General study points: PT1 expanded TCR numbers tracked positively with patch test score.

The CDR3 is 14 residues long. V was shortened by 3 bases and J by 0 bases, with 9 bases between the two germline ends. Germline V gene lookup returns CDR1 DFQATT and CDR2 SNEGSKA (reference sequence). It was the library that attached unique molecular identifiers to individual cDNA molecules. The authors' processing: Ranging from roughly 23,224 to 750,000, TCR counts per sample had a median value of approximately 95,000. TCRdb re-called the RACE reads through MiXCR, storing one row per CDR3 protein. None of the V and J calls come from the authors' own analysis; TCRdb made them. In the table there are 90,000 to 110,000 distinct CDR3 sequences, under 40% of which are singletons. A note on this clonotype: The antigen remains unidentified.

Time point meaning: patch test 3, about 24 weeks after DPC sensitization. The treatment is: therapeutic diphenylcyclopropenone sensitization with weekly scalp DPC. The gene calls are TRBV20-1 and TRBJ2-1, with D perhaps TRBD2 (5 bases). The origin of this receptor is a man aged 35 to 55 with alopecia areata. Some clones in this sample may be carry-over from other donors' samples. The material sequenced was whole blood, taken in connection with sensitization to the hapten diphenylcyclopropenone (DPC). In DNA form, the CDR3 reads TGCAGTGCTAGCATCGGAGGCTCCTACAATGAGCAGTTCTTC. As protein: CSASIGGSYNEQFF.